This T cell receptor (beta chain) originates from a study of blood T cell repertoires in COVID-19. Produced via immunoSEQ multiplex PCR; TCRdb's table is partial and in-frame only. The sample yields about 140,000 clones, about 75% seen once. The length of the CDR3 is 14 residues. V dropped 0 bases and J dropped 4 bases, with 7 bases sitting between them. The germline V gene encodes CDR1 WNHNN and CDR2 SYGVQD (reference sequence). Clinical histories supplied by participants themselves formed the basis of cohort assignment. This TCR was sampled from a woman between 45 and 65 years old who had recovered from COVID-19. The sequenced sample was PBMCs or T cells enriched from blood (not recorded which). The chain employs TRBV10-1 and TRBJ1-5; D is perhaps TRBD1 (6 bases). DNA for the CDR3: TGCGCCAGCAGTGAGTCGGGGGCGAATCAGCCCCAGCATTTT. Amino acid sequence: CASSESGANQPQHF.